This T cell receptor beta chain came from a study of follicular helper T cells after annual influenza vaccination. Stated time point: 2015-2016 season, pre-vaccination. Cells are cTfh (non-naive CD4+CXCR5+PD-1+), split by ICOS and CD38 into double-positive or double-negative. The V and J ends lost 7 bases and 8 bases respectively, with 17 bases between them. This CDR3 region has 12 residues. The germline gives CDR1 SQVTM, CDR2 ANQGSEA. Assay: immunoSEQ multiplex PCR; the TCRdb copy retains only in-frame clones and omits some. The sample has more than 9,500 clones, over 70% seen once. This TCR was sampled from an adult who received the influenza vaccine. This specimen consisted of CXCR5+ CD38- circulating T follicular helper cells from blood, obtained on the day of influenza vaccination. Subset reported: circulating Tfh, non-naive CD4+CXCR5+PD-1+ (ICOS+CD38+ or ICOS-CD38-). V gene TRBV29-1 combines with J gene TRBJ1-2; TRBD1 is a possible D gene (5 bases). The CDR3 sequence is CSAMTVSWGYTF. CDR3 bases: TGCAGCGCTATGACAGTTTCGTGGGGCTACACCTTC.